This T cell receptor beta chain appears in the sequencing data of a study of identical twins. As for this clonotype: The antigen remains undetermined.

The germline V gene encodes CDR1 SSHAT and CDR2 FNYEAQ (reference sequence). The germline V and J ends were trimmed by 6 bases and 7 bases, with 16 bases remaining between them. CDR3 length equals 14 residues. TCRdb re-derived calls from the 5' RACE reads in MiXCR, one entry per CDR3 protein. Among roughly 540,000 distinct CDR3 sequences listed, 20% to 25% were seen once. Study-level results: Fewer insertions marked abundant cord blood beta clonotypes; young adult naive trended weakly, memory not at all. Its conclusions, products of cross-sectional statistical analysis, did not come from following the same donors.

The same sample was also used in a study of T cells expressing NK-cell markers. This second report adds: Source material for TCR beta repertoires consisted of sorted CD3+CD56+NKG2C+, CD3+CD56+NKG2C- and CD3+CD56-NKG2C+ T cells.

This chain connects TRBV7-7 to TRBJ2-4; either TRBD1 or TRBD2 may supply D (7 bases each). The receptor was derived from a woman aged 18-35 years in good health. Input material: CD4+ T cells sorted from blood. CDR3 nucleotide sequence: TGTGCCAGCAGGTCAGGGGGGGAAGTCAACATTCAGTACTTC. It specifies CASRSGGEVNIQYF.